The 17 T cell receptor beta chains given below trace back to one sample, sequenced in a study of PD-1 and CTLA-4 blockade in melanoma. This table comes from immunoSEQ multiplex PCR, and its TCRdb copy is limited to in-frame clones, with some not included. This sample has 31,000 or so clones, with 88% found just once. Sequenced material: CD8+ T cells from peripheral blood, taken from a patient given anti-PD-1 treatment. These receptors were taken from a human donor with melanoma.

This chain joins TRBV29-1 and TRBJ1-2; TRBD1 might be the D (5 bases). This CDR3 comprises 17 residues. The V gene lost 4 bases and the J gene lost 5 bases, with 26 bases spanning the gap. CDR1 is SQVTM, CDR2 ANQGSEA, per germline. In DNA form, the CDR3 reads TGCAGCGTTGGGTTACGGGACTTTTTCCTGGGGGAATATGGCTACACCTTC. Translation: CSVGLRDFFLGEYGYTF. Drawing the rest from reference TRBV29-1 and TRBJ1-2, the complete variable domain is SAVISQKPSRDICQRGTSLTIQCQVDSQVTMMFWYRQQPGQSLTLIATANQGSEATYESGFVIDKFPISRPNLTFSTLTVSNMSPEDSSIYLCSVGLRDFFLGEYGYTFGSGTRLTVV.

This clone was counted a single time. The chain combines TRBV10-3 with TRBJ2-5; D may be TRBD2 (5 bases). Trimming stripped 6 bases from V and 4 bases from J, with 15 bases between. The CDR3 is made up of 14 amino acids. CDR1 is ENHRY, CDR2 SYGVKD, per germline. In DNA form, the CDR3 reads TGTGCCATCAGCCCCGAGGGTTTTCGAGAGACCCAGTACTTC. This translates into CAISPEGFRETQYF.

The V and J genes are TRBV6-5 and TRBJ2-1; 7 nucleotides align to TRBD2. The V and J ends lost 6 bases and 0 bases, in that order; junction bases with no gene match: 2. The CDR3 runs to 14 residues. Germline-derived CDR1 and CDR2 are MNHEY and SVGAGI. Here the CDR3 reads CASSPGGSYNEQFF. CDR3 bases: TGTGCCAGCAGCCCGGGGGGCTCCTACAATGAGCAGTTCTTC.

The chain employs TRBV7-9 and TRBJ1-2, with TRBD1 identical over 7 bases. The germline CDR1 and CDR2 sequences are SEHNR and FQNEAQ (reference sequence). V lost 5 bases to trimming and J lost 1 base; unmatched junction nucleotides: 10. The CDR3 spans 16 residues. CDR3 region: CASSPAPGQLNYGYTF. The CDR3 DNA follows: TGTGCCAGCAGCCCAGCACCGGGACAGCTTAACTATGGCTACACCTTC. Full variable domain (outside the CDR3, taken from reference TRBV7-9 and TRBJ1-2): DTGVSQNPRHKITKRGQNVTFRCDPISEHNRLYWYRQTLGQGPEFLTYFQNEAQLEKSRLLSDRFSAERPKGSFSTLEIQRTEQGDSAMYLCASSPAPGQLNYGYTFGSGTRLTVV.

In this sample, this clone turned up a few times. This CDR3 is CASSPQERGADTQYF. CDR3 in DNA: TGTGCCAGCAGCCCACAGGAGCGGGGGGCAGATACGCAGTATTTT. The chain is built from TRBV7-9 and TRBJ2-3, with 9 nucleotides matching TRBD2. CDR1 is SEHNR, CDR2 FQNEAQ, per germline (reference sequence). V shed 5 bases, J shed 4 bases, and the junction held 7 bases outside the gene matches. CDR3 length: 15 residues.

The rearrangement uses TRBV7-2 and TRBJ1-5; D not certain. The CDR3 has 14 amino acids. The germline CDR1 and CDR2 sequences are SGHTA and FQGNSA. The germline V and J ends were trimmed by 1 base and 2 bases, with 6 bases remaining between them. The CDR3 nucleotides read TGTGCCAGCAGCTTAGATGGGCGCAATCAGCCCCAGCATTTT. It yields the protein CASSLDGRNQPQHF.

The chain has TRBV7-9 and TRBJ2-1, with D possibly being TRBD2 (5 bases). Germline loops: CDR1 SEHNR, CDR2 FQNEAQ (reference sequence). The ends were cut back, 10 bases at V and 8 bases at J, with 18 bases in the middle. This CDR3 region has 13 residues. CDR3 bases: TGTGCCACCGGGGTGGGCAGCGGTCATGAGCAGTTCTTC. It translates to CATGVGSGHEQFF.

The V call is TRBV7-2, the J call TRBJ2-2; perhaps TRBD2 as D (5 bases). There are 15 residues in the CDR3. Germline V gene sequence: CDR1 SGHTA, CDR2 FQGNSA. Trimming took 5 bases from V and 7 from J, leaving 17 bases between them. This chain's CDR3 is CASSPSIFGSGELFF. As DNA, the CDR3 is TGTGCCAGCAGCCCAAGTATCTTTGGGAGCGGGGAGCTGTTTTTT.

The V call is TRBV2, the J call TRBJ2-3; D is unclear. The CDR3 has 15 amino acids. The germline CDR1 and CDR2 sequences are SNHLY and FYNNEI. Trimming took off 4 bases at V and 3 bases at J, with 14 bases between the two ends. DNA for the CDR3: TGTGCCAGCAGTGTGGCCACAACCGGGACAGATACGCAGTATTTT. Its translation: CASSVATTGTDTQYF.

The V call is TRBV5-1, the J call TRBJ2-1; the match to TRBD1 covers 10 bases. V shed 2 bases, J shed 8 bases, and the junction held 7 bases outside the gene matches. The germline gives CDR1 SGHRS, CDR2 YFSETQ. The CDR3 covers 15 residues. Here the CDR3 DNA reads TGCGCCAGCAGCTTCAGACAGGGGGCTGTCGATGAGCAGTTCTTC. It specifies CASSFRQGAVDEQFF.

DNA for the CDR3: TGTGCCAGCAGTTACTCAATACAGGGTTCTGGCTACACCTTC. This codes for CASSYSIQGSGYTF. The chain recombines TRBV6-5 with TRBJ1-2; D perhaps matches TRBD1 (6 bases). Germline V CDR1 and CDR2: MNHEY, SVGAGI. Trimming shortened V by 0 bases and J by 7 bases, and 12 bases separated the two germline ends. The CDR3 is 14 amino acids.

This rearrangement joins TRBV2 to TRBJ2-3; possible D gene TRBD2, 6 bases. This CDR3 has 14 residues. Germline V CDR1 and CDR2: SNHLY, FYNNEI. Trimming took off 6 bases at V and 0 bases at J, with 10 bases between the two ends. The CDR3 nucleotides read TGTGCCAGCAGAGGGAGGTCTAGCACAGATACGCAGTATTTT. Translation gives CASRGRSSTDTQYF.

Relative to its sample, this clone is medium-sized. The chain employs TRBV28 and TRBJ1-5; no definite D call. Trimming left V 2 bases short and J 3 bases short, with 11 bases between. CDR3 length: 15 residues. Germline values: CDR1 MDHEN, CDR2 SYDVKM. The CDR3 coding sequence is TGTGCCAGCAGTTTAGGAGTGACCTACAATCAGCCCCAGCATTTT. Protein: CASSLGVTYNQPQHF.

The V gene is TRBV30, the J gene TRBJ1-2; a weak D match, TRBD1 (5 bases). The CDR3 contains 15 residues. Looked up from germline, CDR1 is GTSNPN and CDR2 is SVGIG (reference sequence). V shed 4 bases and J shed 7 bases, with 22 bases lying between them. CDR3 protein: CAWTLAQDGLFGYTF. The CDR3 nucleotides read TGTGCCTGGACTCTCGCACAGGATGGGCTCTTTGGCTACACCTTC.

This clone was counted once. This sequence joins TRBV13 and TRBJ2-1; TRBD1 agrees at 10 bases. Germline V gene data show CDR1 as PRHDT and CDR2 as FYEKMQ (reference sequence). The trim removed 4 bases at V and 6 bases at J, leaving 9 bases unmatched. The CDR3 length is 16 residues. CDR3 sequence: CASSCRGTGALNEQFF. CDR3 sequence (DNA): TGTGCCAGCAGCTGCCGAGGGACAGGGGCCCTCAATGAGCAGTTCTTC.

The rearrangement uses TRBV30 and TRBJ1-4; D is perhaps TRBD1 (5 bases). This CDR3 has 12 amino acids. Trimming left V 3 bases short and J 8 bases short, with 10 bases between. Germline-derived CDR1 and CDR2 are GTSNPN and SVGIG (reference sequence). The CDR3 DNA follows: TGTGCCTGGAGGGGGGGAGAAGAAAAACTGTTTTTT. This sequence encodes CAWRGGEEKLFF.

The rearrangement uses TRBV28 and TRBJ2-6; D call uncertain. CDR1 and CDR2 from the germline V gene are MDHEN and SYDVKM. The CDR3 is 15 residues long. Trimming pared 3 bases from V and 0 bases from J, leaving 6 bases between. The CDR3 region has the DNA TGTGCCAGCAGTTTTCAAGGCTCTGGGGCCAACGTCCTGACTTTC. Translated: CASSFQGSGANVLTF.